This T cell receptor (beta chain) emerged from a study of cytotoxic CD8 clonotypes in ibrutinib-treated CLL. General study results and limits: Progressing and sustained-remission patients had different sampling times.

Regarding this clone: The antigen is not known.

Assay used: immunoSEQ multiplex PCR; TCRdb lists only in-frame clones, some missing. The table has some 130,000 clones, 76% seen once. This CDR3 contains 14 residues. The V and J ends lost 4 bases and 5 bases respectively, with 12 bases between them. Germline lookup yields CDR1 LGHNA and CDR2 YNFKEQ. This chain joins TRBV4-2 and TRBJ2-4; D gene uncertain. This clonotype was obtained from a human donor with chronic lymphocytic leukemia. Sequencing was performed on PBMCs, taken after 24 months of ibrutinib treatment. The CDR3 DNA reads TGTGCCAGCAGCCCGGTGGGGTTTGAAAACATTCAGTACTTC. Translation: CASSPVGFENIQYF.